Below, 8 T cell receptor beta chains from the same sample are listed, as sequenced in a study of cytomegalovirus exposure and HLA in healthy donors. 13 Jbeta primers and 60 Vbeta primers were used for the PCR. Profiling relied on immunoSEQ multiplex PCR, and the TCRdb table lists in-frame clones only, not all of them. The sample contains about 75,000 clones, 75% to 85% of which appear only once. Source material: PBMCs. Source of these receptors: a man in his sixties or seventies in good health and CMV-seropositive.

The chain employs TRBV6-1 and TRBJ2-1; tentatively, D is TRBD2 (5 bases). V gave up 2 bases and J gave up 0 bases, with 14 bases separating them. CDR1 and CDR2 (germline): MNHNS, SASEGT. CDR3 size: 17 residues. CDR3 DNA sequence: TGTGCCAGCAGTGAACGGGGTCTCGAGGGCTCCTACAATGAGCAGTTCTTC. Residues: CASSERGLEGSYNEQFF.

The J gene is TRBJ2-1, the V gene TRBV5-1, with unresolved D. Germline CDR1 is SGHRS and CDR2 is YFSETQ. V gave up 4 bases and J gave up 7 bases, with 9 bases separating them. The CDR3 has 12 amino acids. The CDR3 DNA reads TGCGCCAGCAGCACCAGGTTTAATGAGCAGTTCTTC. This translates into CASSTRFNEQFF.

A note on this clone: Other DNA sequences in the same sample also yield this CDR3. Here the CDR3 reads CASSDRDYEQYF. The DNA for the CDR3 is TGTGCCAGTAGCGACAGGGACTACGAGCAGTACTTC. The chain uses TRBV19 and TRBJ2-7, with TRBD1 matching over 7 bases. This CDR3 is built from 12 residues. Germline CDR1 reads LNHDA; CDR2 reads SQIVND (reference sequence). Trimming removed 6 bases from V and 3 bases from J; junction bases left unmatched: 2.

The genes are TRBV9 and TRBJ2-5; 9 bases map to TRBD1. The CDR3 covers 16 residues. Germline loops: CDR1 SGDLS, CDR2 YYNGEE. Unmatched junction bases numbered 5, after V lost 0 bases and J lost 2 bases. This chain's CDR3 is CASSVALGTGQETQYF. CDR3 coding DNA: TGTGCCAGCAGCGTAGCACTCGGGACAGGGCAAGAGACCCAGTACTTC. The full variable domain, completed using reference TRBV9 and TRBJ2-5, is DSGVTQTPKHLITATGQRVTLRCSPRSGDLSVYWYQQSLDQGLQFLIQYYNGEERAKGNILERFSAQQFPDLHSELNLSSLELGDSALYFCASSVALGTGQETQYFGPGTRLLVL.

The chain uses TRBV6-1 and TRBJ1-5; D not resolved. With 2 bases removed from V and 4 bases from J, the gap between germline ends came to 15 bases. This CDR3 is built from 16 residues. Germline loops: CDR1 MNHNS, CDR2 SASEGT. The CDR3: CASSEHGGSLNQPQHF. Here the CDR3 DNA reads TGTGCCAGCAGTGAACACGGAGGGAGTTTAAATCAGCCCCAGCATTTT.

The chain recombines TRBV11-2 with TRBJ1-4; TRBD1 matches 7 bases. This CDR3 comprises 15 residues. The ends lost 5 bases at V and 7 bases at J; junction bases unmatched: 10. CDR1 and CDR2 (germline): SGHAT, FQNNGV. The DNA for the CDR3 is TGTGCCAGCAGCACCCTGACAGGGCTGGCTGAAAAACTGTTTTTT. Translation: CASSTLTGLAEKLFF.

The V gene is TRBV6-5, the J gene TRBJ1-1; D might be TRBD1 (6 bases). The CDR3 extends over 13 amino acids. Germline CDR1 reads MNHEY; CDR2 reads SVGAGI. Trimming removed 6 bases from V and 6 bases from J, with 14 bases in between. Here the CDR3 reads CASRLDRGAEAFF. DNA for the CDR3: TGTGCCAGCAGACTGGACAGAGGGGCTGAAGCTTTCTTT.

The chain recombines TRBV9 with TRBJ2-1, with TRBD2 matching 12 bases. The CDR3 is 16 amino acids. Germline loops: CDR1 SGDLS, CDR2 YYNGEE. The junction had 12 bases not matched to a gene; V was cut back by 4 bases and J by 10 bases. Here the CDR3 DNA reads TGTGCCAGCAGCCTCAGACTAGCGGGAGAGACAAGGGAGCAGTTCTTC. Protein: CASSLRLAGETREQFF.